This T cell receptor beta chain appears in the sequencing data of a study of a mutant IDH1 vaccine in newly diagnosed glioma. The sample holds one count of this clone. The antigen is undetermined. Documented time point: week 47, end of study. The study gave 300 ug of mutant IDH1 20-mer peptide per vaccine dose, with topical imiquimod. This CDR3 comprises 14 residues. Germline V gives CDR1 SGDLS, CDR2 YYNGEE. V lost 4 bases and J 4 bases, leaving 14 bases between the germline ends. Only in-frame clones appear in the TCRdb table, and some are missing; sequencing was by immunoSEQ multiplex PCR. Among about 94,000 clones, around nine tenths were seen once, and the ten largest hold around 0.73%.

The TCR originated in a woman between 45 and 65 years old with glioma. The sample consisted of PBMCs, taken from a glioma patient whose treatment included an IDH1 peptide vaccine. The V gene is TRBV9, the J gene TRBJ2-5, with D maybe TRBD2 (6 bases). The CDR3: CASSPLGGGETQYF. DNA of the CDR3: TGTGCCAGCAGCCCCCTGGGGGGTGGAGAGACCCAGTACTTC.